The source of this T cell receptor beta chain is a study of Graves' ophthalmopathy and Graves' hyperthyroidism. From germline, CDR1 is SGHAT and CDR2 FQNNGV. CDR3 length: 16 amino acids. V was trimmed by 0 bases and J by 1 base, leaving 9 bases between them. This clonotype was seen a handful of times. Using RNA transcripts, the TCR beta CDR3 regions were amplified. Second-round multiplex PCR came after a first-round RT-PCR that employed HTBI primers. TCRdb re-called the multiplex PCR reads through MiXCR, storing one row per CDR3 protein. The sample carries 300,000 or so distinct CDR3 sequences, roughly 17% recorded once.

The chain uses TRBV11-2 and TRBJ2-2, with a weak D call TRBD2 (6 bases). Specimen: peripheral blood. The sequence derives from an adult man with Graves' ophthalmopathy. The CDR3 reads CASSLDGSGNTGELFF. CDR3 bases: TGTGCCAGCAGCTTAGACGGGAGTGGGAACACCGGGGAGCTGTTTTTT.